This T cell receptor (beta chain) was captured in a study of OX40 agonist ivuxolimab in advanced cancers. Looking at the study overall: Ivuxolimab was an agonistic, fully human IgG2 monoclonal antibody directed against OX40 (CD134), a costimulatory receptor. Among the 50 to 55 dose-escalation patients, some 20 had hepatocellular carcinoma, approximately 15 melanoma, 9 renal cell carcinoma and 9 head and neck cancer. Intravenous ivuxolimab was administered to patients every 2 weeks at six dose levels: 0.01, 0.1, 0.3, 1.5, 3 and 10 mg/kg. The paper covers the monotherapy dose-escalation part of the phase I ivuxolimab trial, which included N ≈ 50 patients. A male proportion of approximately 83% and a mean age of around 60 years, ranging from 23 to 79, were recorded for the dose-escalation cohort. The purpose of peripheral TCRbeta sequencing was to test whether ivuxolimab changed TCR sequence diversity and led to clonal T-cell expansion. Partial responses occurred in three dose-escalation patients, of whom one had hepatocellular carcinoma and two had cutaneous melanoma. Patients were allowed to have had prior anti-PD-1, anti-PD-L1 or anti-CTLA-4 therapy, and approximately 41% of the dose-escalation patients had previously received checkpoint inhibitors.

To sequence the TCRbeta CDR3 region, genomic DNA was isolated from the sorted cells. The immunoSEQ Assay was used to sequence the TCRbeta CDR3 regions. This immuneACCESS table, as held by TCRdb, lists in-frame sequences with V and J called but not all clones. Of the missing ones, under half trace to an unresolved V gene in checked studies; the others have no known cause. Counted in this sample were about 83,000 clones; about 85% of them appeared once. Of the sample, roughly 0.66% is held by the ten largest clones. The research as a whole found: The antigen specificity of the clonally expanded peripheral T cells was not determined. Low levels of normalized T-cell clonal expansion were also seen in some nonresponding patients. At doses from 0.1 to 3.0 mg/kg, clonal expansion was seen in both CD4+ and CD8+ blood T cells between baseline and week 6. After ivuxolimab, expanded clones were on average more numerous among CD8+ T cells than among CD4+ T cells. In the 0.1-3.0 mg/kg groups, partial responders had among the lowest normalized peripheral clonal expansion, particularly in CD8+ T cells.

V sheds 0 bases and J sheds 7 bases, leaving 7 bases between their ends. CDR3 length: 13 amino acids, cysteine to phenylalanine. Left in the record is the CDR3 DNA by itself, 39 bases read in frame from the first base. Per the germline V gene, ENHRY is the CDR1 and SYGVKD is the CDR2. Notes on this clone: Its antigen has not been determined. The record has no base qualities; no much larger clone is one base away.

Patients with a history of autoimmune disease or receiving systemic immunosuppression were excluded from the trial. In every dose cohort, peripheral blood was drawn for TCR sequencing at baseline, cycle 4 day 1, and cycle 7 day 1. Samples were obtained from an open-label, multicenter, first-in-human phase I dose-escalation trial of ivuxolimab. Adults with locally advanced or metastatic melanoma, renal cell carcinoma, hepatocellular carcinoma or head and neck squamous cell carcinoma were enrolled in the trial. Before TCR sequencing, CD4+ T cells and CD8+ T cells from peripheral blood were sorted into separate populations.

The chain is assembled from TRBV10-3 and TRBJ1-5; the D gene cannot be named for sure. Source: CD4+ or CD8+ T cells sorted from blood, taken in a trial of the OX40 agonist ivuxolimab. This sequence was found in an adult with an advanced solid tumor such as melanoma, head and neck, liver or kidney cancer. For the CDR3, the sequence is CAISESSGQPQHF. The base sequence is TGTGCCATCAGTGAGTCGAGCGGGCAGCCCCAGCATTTT.